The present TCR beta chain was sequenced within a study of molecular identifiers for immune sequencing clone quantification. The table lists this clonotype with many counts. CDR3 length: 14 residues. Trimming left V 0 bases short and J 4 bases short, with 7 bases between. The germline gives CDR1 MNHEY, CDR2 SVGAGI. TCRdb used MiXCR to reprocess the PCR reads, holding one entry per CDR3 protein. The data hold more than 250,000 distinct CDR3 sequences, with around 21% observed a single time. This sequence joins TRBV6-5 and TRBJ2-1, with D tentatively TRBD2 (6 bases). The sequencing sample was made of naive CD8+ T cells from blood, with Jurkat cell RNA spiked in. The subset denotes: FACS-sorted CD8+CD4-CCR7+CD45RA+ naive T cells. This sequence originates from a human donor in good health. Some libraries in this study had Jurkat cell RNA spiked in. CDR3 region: CASSYSGGYNEQFF. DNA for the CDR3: TGTGCCAGCAGTTACTCCGGGGGATACAATGAGCAGTTCTTC.